These 5 T cell receptor beta chains were all obtained from the same sample, sequenced in a study of CD8 T cells in ankylosing spondylitis. TCRdb used MiXCR to reprocess the 5' RACE reads, holding one entry per CDR3 protein. The profile shows about 480,000 distinct CDR3 sequences, about 15% of them singletons. Their specific antigens are unknown. Study results and limitations: Typical of ankylosing spondylitis blood, it appeared, was a TCR beta motif of seven to nine highly homologous variants.

Input material: blood, either unsorted or a sorted T cell fraction (not recorded which). These receptors came from a male donor with ankylosing spondylitis.

This clonotype was found a few times. The chain carries TRBV5-1 and TRBJ1-1, with D uncertain. Trimming left V 0 bases short and J 2 bases short, with 8 bases between. The germline gives CDR1 SGHRS, CDR2 YFSETQ. The CDR3 runs 14 residues. CDR3 sequence reads: CASSLGTFNTEAFF. Here the CDR3 DNA reads TGCGCCAGCAGCTTGGGGACGTTTAACACTGAAGCTTTCTTT.

A few counts support this clonotype. V and J are TRBV28 and TRBJ1-6, with D hard to call. Germline V gene lookup returns CDR1 MDHEN and CDR2 SYDVKM. The CDR3 covers 16 residues. Trimming pared 3 bases from V and 9 bases from J, leaving 18 bases between. The CDR3 nucleotides read TGTGCCAGCAGTTTGTTATTTGGAACTTTAAGTTCACCCCTCCACTTT. Translation: CASSLLFGTLSSPLHF.

This clonotype was counted between two and nine times. V gene TRBV7-2 combines with J gene TRBJ2-3; 8 nucleotides match TRBD2. The CDR3 runs to 17 residues. With V trimmed by 1 base and J by 2 bases, 8 bases remained unmatched. Per germline, CDR1 SGHTA and CDR2 FQGNSA. The CDR3 DNA reads TGTGCCAGCAGCTTAGGCCCAGCGGGAGTCGTCACAGATACGCAGTATTTT. Protein sequence: CASSLGPAGVVTDTQYF.

The chain couples TRBV7-9 to TRBJ1-5; D not resolved. V dropped 5 bases and J dropped 4 bases, with 15 bases sitting between them. Germline V CDR1 and CDR2: SEHNR, FQNEAQ (reference sequence). The CDR3 is 15 residues long. The CDR3 loop is CASSQESGVNQPQHF. For the CDR3, the DNA is TGTGCCAGCAGCCAAGAGTCCGGGGTTAATCAGCCCCAGCATTTT.

The chain links TRBV5-1 to TRBJ2-1; either TRBD1 or TRBD2 may supply D (5 bases each). V dropped 0 bases and J dropped 8 bases, with 30 bases sitting between them. CDR3 length: 20 amino acids. Germline CDR1 SGHRS, CDR2 YFSETQ. DNA of the CDR3: TGCGCCAGCAGCTTGGTACTCGTATGGGGGTCGAAGGGAAGCTTGCATGAGCAGTTCTTC. It translates to CASSLVLVWGSKGSLHEQFF.